The next 5 T cell receptor beta chains were all read from a single sample in a study of blood T cell repertoires in COVID-19. The table came from immunoSEQ multiplex PCR; TCRdb's copy has only in-frame clones and leaves some out. The data show roughly 250,000 clones, 85% to 90% seen once. Material for sequencing was peripheral blood. The source is a woman between 35 and 50 years old with acute or convalescent COVID-19.

The chain has TRBV19 and TRBJ2-4, with D tentatively TRBD1 (6 bases). The CDR3 has 14 residues. The V gene's germline CDR1 is LNHDA and CDR2 SQIVND (reference sequence). Trimming took 8 bases from V and 7 from J, leaving 18 bases between them. The CDR3 spells CASSQQDSRNIQYF. The CDR3 DNA follows: TGTGCCAGTTCCCAACAGGACAGCAGGAACATTCAGTACTTC.

V and J are TRBV5-1 and TRBJ2-3; TRBD2 aligns across 10 bases. V lost 9 bases to trimming and J lost 2 bases; unmatched junction nucleotides: 9. CDR1 is SGHRS, CDR2 YFSETQ, per germline. This CDR3 region has 15 residues. The CDR3 DNA reads TGCGCCACCCAACCTAGCGGGGGCCTCACAGATACGCAGTATTTT. Its translation is CATQPSGGLTDTQYF.

V gene TRBV4-1 combines with J gene TRBJ2-2, with TRBD2 matching over 10 bases. The germline gives CDR1 MGHRA, CDR2 YSYEKL. V was pared by 4 bases and J by 6 bases, with 5 bases of the junction left unmatched. CDR3 length: 15 amino acids. The DNA of the CDR3 is TGCGCCAGCAGCCGCACTAGCGGGAAGGCCGGGGAGCTGTTTTTT. Its protein is CASSRTSGKAGELFF.

The chain recombines TRBV11-2 with TRBJ2-2; TRBD1 is a possible D gene (6 bases). Germline-derived CDR1 and CDR2 are SGHAT and FQNNGV. This CDR3 is built from 14 residues. V gave up 3 bases and J gave up 5 bases, with 10 bases separating them. The CDR3 DNA is TGTGCCAGCAGCTTGACAGGATCTACCGGGGAGCTGTTTTTT. It yields the protein CASSLTGSTGELFF.

This chain uses TRBV9 with TRBJ2-3, with 9 bases lining up with TRBD2. The junction had 9 bases not matched to a gene; V was cut back by 0 bases and J by 7 bases. CDR3 size: 16 residues. Per the germline V gene, CDR1 is SGDLS and CDR2 is YYNGEE. The DNA for the CDR3 is TGTGCCAGCAGCGTAGCCGGGCGGGGGGGCCGGTATACGCAGTATTTT. This translates into CASSVAGRGGRYTQYF.